Sequencing of this TCR beta chain was carried out in a study of T cell responses to AZD1222 COVID-19 vaccine. Findings of the study overall: At 160-218 and 743-854, vaccine-associated CD4 TCRs were dominant, and they spanned spike. Nearly half of spike-specific TCRs reportedly target unmutated variant regions. Two AZD1222 administrations were followed by greater Spike-specific TCR breadth and depth. Clonal diversity was possibly underestimated, and white British individuals and females predominated among donors.

TCRdb's copy holds only in-frame clones and misses some; the assay was immunoSEQ multiplex PCR. The table has about 84,000 clones, approximately 83% seen once. Concerning this clone itself: Its target is unknown.

The source material was peripheral blood, sampled 28 days after the second AZD1222 dose. The sequence derives from an adult who received the AZD1222 COVID-19 vaccine.

CDR3 region: CAWSVSTTSQGFSTNEKLFF. The DNA of the CDR3 is TGTGCCTGGAGTGTATCGACTACGTCCCAGGGATTTTCAACTAATGAAAAACTGTTTTTT. V is TRBV30 and J is TRBJ1-4, with a possible D match to TRBD1 (5 bases). The V gene lost 0 bases and the J gene lost 0 bases, with 23 bases spanning the gap. CDR1 and CDR2 from the germline V gene are GTSNPN and SVGIG (reference sequence). CDR3 size: 20 residues.